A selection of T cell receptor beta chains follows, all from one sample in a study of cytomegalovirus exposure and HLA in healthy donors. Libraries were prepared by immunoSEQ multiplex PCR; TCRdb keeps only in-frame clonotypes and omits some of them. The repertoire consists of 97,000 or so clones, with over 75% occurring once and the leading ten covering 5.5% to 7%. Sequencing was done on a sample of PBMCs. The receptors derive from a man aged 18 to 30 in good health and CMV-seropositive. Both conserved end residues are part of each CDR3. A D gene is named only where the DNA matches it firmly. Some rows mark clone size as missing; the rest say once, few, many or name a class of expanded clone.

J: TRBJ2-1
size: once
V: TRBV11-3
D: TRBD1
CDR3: CASSPGGQGYNEQFF
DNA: TGTGCCAGCAGCCCGGGGGGACAGGGGTACAATGAGCAGTTCTTC

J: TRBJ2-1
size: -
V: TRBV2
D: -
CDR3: CASRSLENRNEQFF
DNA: TGTGCCAGCAGATCACTAGAAAACCGCAATGAGCAGTTCTTC

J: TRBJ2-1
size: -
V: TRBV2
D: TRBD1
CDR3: CAINRGSYNEQFF
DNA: TGTGCCATAAACAGGGGTTCCTACAATGAGCAGTTCTTC

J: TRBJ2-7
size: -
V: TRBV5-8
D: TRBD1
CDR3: CASSQDRGSSYEQYF
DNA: TGTGCCAGCAGCCAAGACAGGGGCTCCTCCTACGAGCAGTACTTC

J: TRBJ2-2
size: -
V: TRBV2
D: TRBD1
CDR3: CASSEPGQGTNTGELFF
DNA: TGTGCCAGCAGTGAACCGGGACAGGGAACGAACACCGGGGAGCTGTTTTTT

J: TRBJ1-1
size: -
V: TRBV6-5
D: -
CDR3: CASSYSRWGPEAFF
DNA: TGTGCCAGCAGTTACTCGAGATGGGGGCCTGAAGCTTTCTTT

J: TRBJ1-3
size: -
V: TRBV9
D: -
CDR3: CASSVDPGSGNTIYF
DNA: TGTGCCAGCAGCGTAGACCCGGGTTCTGGAAACACCATATATTTT

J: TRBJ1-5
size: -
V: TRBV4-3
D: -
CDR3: CASSRDRAQPQHF
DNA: TGCGCCAGCAGCCGTGACAGAGCGCAGCCCCAGCATTTT

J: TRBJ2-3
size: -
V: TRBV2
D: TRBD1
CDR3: CASSGSGTGLGKSTDTQYF
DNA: TGTGCCAGCAGTGGATCTGGGACAGGACTGGGAAAGAGCACAGATACGCAGTATTTT

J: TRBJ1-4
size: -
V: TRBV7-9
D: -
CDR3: CASSSSGIWANEKLFF
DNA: TGTGCCAGCAGCTCGTCGGGGATCTGGGCTAATGAAAAACTGTTTTTT

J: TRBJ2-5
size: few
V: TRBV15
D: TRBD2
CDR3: CATSRDLTSGVKETQYF
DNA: TGTGCCACCAGCAGAGATCTTACTAGCGGGGTAAAAGAGACCCAGTACTTC

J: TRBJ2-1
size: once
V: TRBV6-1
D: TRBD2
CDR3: CASSGPTSGRDNEQFF
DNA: TGTGCCAGCAGTGGCCCCACTAGCGGGAGGGACAATGAGCAGTTCTTC

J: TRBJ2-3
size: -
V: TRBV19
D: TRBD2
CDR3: CASSTSGPSTDTQYF
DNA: TGTGCCAGTAGTACTAGCGGGCCTAGCACAGATACGCAGTATTTT